The clone carrying this T cell receptor beta chain was detected only a few times. The data stem from a study of T-cell reconstitution after alpha-beta-depleted transplantation in children. Library preparation (for TCRbeta) was performed with unique molecular identifiers. TCRdb re-called the PCR reads with MiXCR, one entry per CDR3 protein. The data show roughly 500,000 distinct CDR3 sequences, about an eighth seen once. The V gene's germline CDR1 is MNHEY and CDR2 SVGAGI. Trimming stripped 5 bases from V and 0 bases from J, with 14 bases between. The CDR3 is 16 amino acids. The genes are TRBV6-5 and TRBJ1-5; D not certain. This clonotype was sampled from a human donor who donated a stem cell graft to a child with combined immunodeficiency. Sequencing was performed on PBMCs from the stem cell graft donor, taken from the stem cell graft. The CDR3 coding sequence is TGTGCCAGCAGTCCGAGGGCGCTCTATAGCAATCAGCCCCAGCATTTT. This gives the protein CASSPRALYSNQPQHF.